This TCR beta chain was identified in a study of Ad26.COV2.S vaccination and SARS-CoV-2 variants. Looking at the study overall: The study gave Ad26.COV2.S intramuscularly, once or twice 56 days apart.

On this clone itself: Its antigen remains unknown.

Overall study results and limits: Greater spike-specific TCR breadth was seen in vaccine recipients than in placebo recipients. Analyses that measured TCR breadth and depth may have underestimated total T cell responses. In vaccinated individuals, spike-specific CD8+ and CD4+ T cell responses reportedly displayed substantial breadth.

The treatment here: around 19 received Ad26.COV2.S at low or high dose, single or two shots; several received placebo; per-sample allocation not given. Sample collection was performed on day 63 after the first vaccine or placebo injection. TCRdb's table, derived via immunoSEQ multiplex PCR, lists solely in-frame clones and lacks some. The sample holds 400,000 to 500,000 clones; approximately 88% are singletons and the top ten take approximately 4%. This CDR3 has 15 residues. Germline V lookup: CDR1 SGHDT, CDR2 YYEEEE. V was pared by 6 bases and J by 1 base, with 17 bases between. The receptor comes from a person between 18 and 60 years old who received the Ad26.COV2.S COVID-19 vaccine or a placebo. The gene calls are TRBV5-6 and TRBJ2-7; D remains ambiguous. The specimen comprised peripheral blood, sampled in a trial of Ad26.COV2.S vaccine versus placebo. The CDR3 loop reads CASTRSDQWSYEQYF. Written as DNA, the CDR3 is TGTGCCAGCACCCGGTCGGACCAGTGGTCCTACGAGCAGTACTTC.